Below are 10 T cell receptor beta chains sequenced from a single sample in a study of early T cells in non-severe SARS-CoV-2 infection. TCRdb analysed the 5' RACE reads with MiXCR anew, one entry per CDR3 protein. The table records about 45,000 distinct CDR3 sequences, less than 15% of them present only once. The sequencing sample was made of whole blood. The receptors shown here come from an adult who was a healthcare worker with PCR-confirmed SARS-CoV-2 infection or an uninfected control (not recorded which).

This clonotype was recorded at least ten times. The rearrangement links TRBV9 to TRBJ2-4; 8 nucleotides line up with TRBD1. Germline CDR1 and CDR2: SGDLS and YYNGEE. V dropped 0 bases and J dropped 6; count of bases not matched to a gene: 17. The CDR3 runs to 19 residues. Here the CDR3 reads CASSVGSNGQGSPLNIQYF. CDR3 in DNA: TGTGCCAGCAGCGTAGGATCAAACGGACAGGGTTCTCCTTTAAACATTCAGTACTTC.

This clonotype was picked up a small number of times. For the CDR3, the DNA is TGTGCCAGTTCCCGGGACCTAAACTACGAGCAGTACTTC. Amino acid sequence: CASSRDLNYEQYF. The chain is built from TRBV2 and TRBJ2-7; tentatively, D is TRBD1 or TRBD2 (5 bases each). Trimming took off 9 bases at V and 3 bases at J, with 15 bases between the two ends. The CDR3 covers 13 residues. The V gene's germline CDR1 is SNHLY and CDR2 FYNNEI.

This clonotype was found many times. CDR3 protein: CASSLNLGGNYGYTF. The CDR3 DNA is TGTGCCAGCAGTTTAAACCTAGGGGGCAACTATGGCTACACCTTC. The rearrangement uses TRBV12-3 or TRBV12-4 and TRBJ1-2, with 7 bases matching TRBD1. The CDR3 sequence is 15 residues long. The ends lost 2 bases at V and 2 bases at J; junction bases unmatched: 5.

This clonotype showed up many times. The V and J genes are TRBV14 and TRBJ2-1; TRBD2 matches 9 bases. The CDR3 covers 14 residues. J gave up 14 bases and V 4 bases, and 12 bases lay outside the gene matches. In germline, CDR1 is SGHDN, CDR2 FVKESK. The DNA of the CDR3 is TGTGCCAGCAGCCCGGGACTAGCCCTGAGTGTCAAGTTCTTC. It translates to CASSPGLALSVKFF.

The chain uses TRBV7-2 and TRBJ2-3; D not resolved. Trimming removed 5 bases from V and 2 bases from J, with 5 bases in between. The CDR3 is made up of 12 amino acids. CDR1 and CDR2 (germline): SGHTA, FQGNSA. CDR3 region: CASSIHTDTQYF. For the CDR3, the DNA is TGTGCCAGCAGCATCCACACAGATACGCAGTATTTT. The full variable domain, rest sourced from reference TRBV7-2 and TRBJ2-3, is GAGVSQSPSNKVTEKGKDVELRCDPISGHTALYWYRQSLGQGLEFLIYFQGNSAPDKSGLPSDRFSAERTGGSVSTLTIQRTQQEDSAVYLCASSIHTDTQYFGPGTRLTVL.

This chain links TRBV7-9 with TRBJ2-7, with no clear D. Germline V gene data show CDR1 as SEHNR and CDR2 as FQNEAQ (reference sequence). The CDR3 covers 12 residues. V lost 4 bases and J 0 bases, leaving 4 bases between the germline ends. CDR3 DNA: TGTGCCAGCAGCTATAGCTCCTACGAGCAGTACTTC. Translating it yields CASSYSSYEQYF.

The chain is built from TRBV2 and TRBJ2-7, with D tentatively TRBD2 (5 bases). In germline, CDR1 is SNHLY, CDR2 FYNNEI. V lost 6 bases and J lost 2, with 14 bases in between. CDR3 length equals 14 residues. CDR3 DNA: TGTGCCAGCAGATCCTGGGGAGCCCCCTACGAGCAGTACTTC. Its protein product is CASRSWGAPYEQYF.

This clonotype occurred a few times. V usage is TRBV20-1 and J usage is TRBJ1-1; 8 bases agree with TRBD1. The CDR3 length is 15 residues. V trimming: 5 bases; J trimming: 6 bases; junction bases outside the gene matches: 14. Germline CDR1 is DFQATT and CDR2 is SNEGSKA (reference sequence). CDR3 region: CSARGRQGTPSEAFF. The CDR3 DNA follows: TGCAGTGCTCGAGGGCGACAGGGGACGCCCTCTGAAGCTTTCTTT.

This clonotype came up a few times. This chain joins TRBV12-5 and TRBJ2-1; D is perhaps TRBD1 (5 bases). Germline-derived CDR1 and CDR2 are LGHNT and FRNRAP. Trimming pared 1 base from V and 5 bases from J, leaving 12 bases between. There are 15 residues in the CDR3. CDR3 sequence (DNA): TGTGCTAGTGGTTTGGGGGGCTGGGGAAACAATGAGCAGTTCTTC. Protein product: CASGLGGWGNNEQFF.

In its sample, this clonotype was seen a few times. The genes are TRBV12-3 or TRBV12-4 and TRBJ1-6; D is undetermined. The CDR3 is 17 residues long. V was pared by 8 bases and J by 2 bases, with 19 bases between. For the CDR3, the DNA is TGTGCCAGCGCAGGAGGAGGGTTGAGGACCTATAATTCACCCCTCCACTTT. As protein: CASAGGGLRTYNSPLHF.